One and the same sample provided the 18 T cell receptor beta chains below, sequenced in a study of blood T cell repertoires in COVID-19. Clones were sequenced by immunoSEQ multiplex PCR, and TCRdb holds only the in-frame ones, with some missing. The sample holds just over 95,000 clones, around nine tenths seen once. Sequencing was done on a sample of peripheral blood. These receptors were obtained from a human donor in a cohort sampled during active COVID-19.

The V and J genes are TRBV5-4 and TRBJ1-1; TRBD1 matches at 7 bases. The ends lost 6 bases at V and 1 base at J; junction bases unmatched: 6. The CDR3 loop spans 14 amino acids. The germline V gene has CDR1 SGHNT and CDR2 YYREEE (reference sequence). The CDR3 DNA is TGTGCCAGCACCAGGACAGGAGGGAACACTGAAGCTTTCTTT. Translation: CASTRTGGNTEAFF.

The rearrangement links TRBV5-8 to TRBJ2-1, with 9 bases that match TRBD2. The CDR3 extends over 15 amino acids. Per the germline V gene, CDR1 is SGHTS and CDR2 is YDEGEE. V was pared by 1 base and J by 5 bases, with 4 bases of the junction left unmatched. The CDR3 reads CASSLRGGGNNEQFF. Written as DNA, the CDR3 is TGTGCCAGCAGCTTGCGCGGGGGGGGAAACAATGAGCAGTTCTTC.

The chain uses TRBV6-5 and TRBJ2-3, with D perhaps matching TRBD2 (6 bases). CDR3 size: 15 residues. CDR1 is MNHEY, CDR2 SVGAGI, per germline. Trimming removed 5 bases from V and 3 bases from J, with 15 bases in between. This CDR3 reads CASSPSGRRTDTQYF. As DNA, the CDR3 is TGTGCCAGCAGTCCATCGGGGAGGCGGACAGATACGCAGTATTTT.

The chain couples TRBV7-6 to TRBJ2-2; 14 bases map to TRBD2. V dropped 5 bases and J dropped 5; count of bases not matched to a gene: 4. The germline V gene has CDR1 SGHVS and CDR2 FNYEAQ. The CDR3 is 16 residues long. The CDR3 coding sequence is TGTGCCAGCAGCATGGGGACTAGCGGGAGAACCGGGGAGCTGTTTTTT. It codes for CASSMGTSGRTGELFF.

The rearrangement links TRBV24-1 to TRBJ2-4; the match to TRBD2 covers 7 bases. CDR1 is KGHDR and CDR2 is SFDVKD in the germline V gene. The CDR3 consists of 13 residues. The junction had 11 bases not matched to a gene; V was cut back by 7 bases and J by 12 bases. The CDR3: CATRGEGPGPQYF. The CDR3 coding sequence is TGTGCCACCAGGGGGGAGGGCCCGGGGCCTCAGTACTTC.

V is TRBV27 and J is TRBJ1-1, with D possibly matching TRBD1 (5 bases). CDR3 length equals 14 residues. V gave up 5 bases and J gave up 2 bases, with 12 bases separating them. In germline, CDR1 is MNHEY, CDR2 SMNVEV (reference sequence). CDR3: CASSLGHTNTEAFF. The CDR3 DNA follows: TGTGCCAGCAGTCTAGGACATACCAACACTGAAGCTTTCTTT.

This chain uses TRBV3-1 (or the pseudogene TRBV3-2) with TRBJ1-2, with a possible D match to TRBD1 (6 bases). The CDR3 sequence is 14 residues long. Germline CDR1 LGHDT, CDR2 YNNKEL (reference sequence). The germline V and J ends were trimmed by 1 base and 6 bases, with 12 bases remaining between them. CDR3: CASSQGRGGDGYTF. The DNA of the CDR3 is TGTGCCAGCAGCCAAGGGCGGGGGGGCGATGGCTACACCTTC.

The V and J genes are TRBV7-2 and TRBJ2-1, with D possibly matching TRBD2 (5 bases). CDR1 is SGHTA and CDR2 is FQGNSA in the germline V gene. V was pared by 4 bases and J by 8 bases, with 12 bases between. This CDR3 comprises 13 residues. As DNA, the CDR3 is TGTGCCAGCAGCTCTAACCGGGGTGATGAGCAGTTCTTC. Translated, it gives CASSSNRGDEQFF.

The rearrangement links TRBV5-1 to TRBJ2-7; 9 positions match TRBD1. Germline CDR1 SGHRS, CDR2 YFSETQ. The CDR3 runs to 14 residues. V lost 3 bases to trimming and J lost 3 bases; unmatched junction nucleotides: 4. The DNA for the CDR3 is TGCGCCAGCAGCTCACAGGGGGCCTTCTACGAGCAGTACTTC. Encoded protein: CASSSQGAFYEQYF.

This clone was observed a handful of times. The CDR3 DNA follows: TGTGCCAGCAGTTCTGACCGGGACAGCGGGAACACTGAAGCTTTCTTT. Translated, it gives CASSSDRDSGNTEAFF. The rearrangement uses TRBV27 and TRBJ1-1; 7 nucleotides agree with TRBD1. Trimming took 4 bases from V and 1 from J; bases not matched to a gene: 9. The CDR3 spans 16 residues. CDR1 MNHEY and CDR2 SMNVEV come from the germline V gene (reference sequence).

The chain joins TRBV5-8 to TRBJ2-5, with D possibly matching TRBD2 (7 bases). The CDR3 runs 12 residues. Between the trimmed V and J ends, which lost 5 bases and 4 bases, there was a span of 9 bases. In germline, CDR1 is SGHTS, CDR2 YDEGEE. The CDR3 protein is CASRGGGETQYF. CDR3 sequence (DNA): TGTGCCAGCAGAGGGGGGGGAGAGACCCAGTACTTC.

J is TRBJ2-2 and V is TRBV5-1; 7 positions agree with TRBD2. J gave up 4 bases and V 4 bases, and 7 bases lay outside the gene matches. The CDR3 has 15 amino acids. Germline V gene lookup returns CDR1 SGHRS and CDR2 YFSETQ. The CDR3 nucleotides are TGCGCCAGCAGCCTCGCGGGGGTCGGCACCGGGGAGCTGTTTTTT. It encodes CASSLAGVGTGELFF.

The table lists this clone with a few counts. The chain links TRBV27 to TRBJ2-5; 7 nucleotides match TRBD2. This CDR3 has 13 amino acids. Unmatched junction bases numbered 1, after V lost 3 bases and J lost 3 bases. The germline V gene encodes CDR1 MNHEY and CDR2 SMNVEV (reference sequence). The CDR3 loop is CASSFGTKETQYF. In DNA form, the CDR3 reads TGTGCCAGCAGTTTCGGGACTAAAGAGACCCAGTACTTC.

The J gene is TRBJ2-3, the V gene TRBV19, with 11 bases fitting TRBD2. With V trimmed by 4 bases and J by 2 bases, 5 bases remained unmatched. The CDR3 is 16 amino acids. CDR1 is LNHDA and CDR2 is SQIVND in the germline V gene (reference sequence). The CDR3 DNA reads TGTGCCAGTAGTAACATAGCGGGGGGGGACACAGATACGCAGTATTTT. As protein: CASSNIAGGDTDTQYF.

This chain joins TRBV11-2 and TRBJ2-2, with D possibly matching TRBD2 (5 bases). Germline V gives CDR1 SGHAT, CDR2 FQNNGV. V was shortened by 0 bases and J by 0 bases, with 14 bases between the two germline ends. CDR3 length: 18 amino acids. CDR3 residues: CASSLELRRIPNTGELFF. The CDR3 bases are TGTGCCAGCAGCTTAGAATTGCGGAGGATACCGAACACCGGGGAGCTGTTTTTT.

This chain links TRBV9 with TRBJ1-3; D unresolved. The CDR3 runs to 16 residues. The V gene's germline CDR1 is SGDLS and CDR2 YYNGEE. The V gene lost 0 bases and the J gene lost 0 bases, with 10 bases spanning the gap. The CDR3 loop is CASSVASQDSGNTIYF. CDR3 bases: TGTGCCAGCAGCGTAGCTTCCCAGGACTCTGGAAACACCATATATTTT. Looking up the rest from reference TRBV9 and TRBJ1-3 gives the full variable domain: DSGVTQTPKHLITATGQRVTLRCSPRSGDLSVYWYQQSLDQGLQFLIQYYNGEERAKGNILERFSAQQFPDLHSELNLSSLELGDSALYFCASSVASQDSGNTIYFGEGSWLTVV.

This clone was observed a handful of times. The chain links TRBV6-6 to TRBJ2-7; TRBD2 is a possible D gene (6 bases). Deletions cut 8 bases from V and 6 bases from J, with 17 bases between. The germline V gene encodes CDR1 MNHNY and CDR2 SVGAGI (reference sequence). The CDR3 spans 13 residues. The CDR3 DNA follows: TGTGCCAGCTCCAAGGAGGGGTTCTCCGAGCAGTACTTC. This sequence encodes CASSKEGFSEQYF.

This clone was detected once. V is TRBV27 and J is TRBJ1-5; D might be TRBD1 (5 bases). Germline CDR1 and CDR2: MNHEY and SMNVEV (reference sequence). CDR3 length equals 13 residues. V shed 5 bases and J shed 7 bases, with 12 bases lying between them. Here the CDR3 DNA reads TGTGCCAGCAGTGCTTCAGGGTCGCAGCCCCAGCATTTT. It codes for CASSASGSQPQHF.